One sample yielded the 24 T cell receptor beta chains listed below, sequenced in a study of T cells expressing NK-cell markers. TCRdb reprocessed the 5' RACE reads; each CDR3 protein has one entry and no DNA is given. The sample has over 150,000 distinct CDR3 sequences. Specimen: blood T cells: a sorted CD56 or NKG2C T cell subset, CD4+ or CD8+ T cells, or bulk PBMC T cells (not recorded which). The receptors here all came from a woman aged 50 to 60 in good health.

J is TRBJ2-3 and V is TRBV12-3 or TRBV12-4. This CDR3 has 16 amino acids. The CDR3 spells CASSFFRAFDSDTQYF.

V gene TRBV5-6 combines with J gene TRBJ2-1; TCRdb's D call, TRBD2, is unchecked because there is no DNA. The CDR3 totals 15 residues. Germline V gives CDR1 SGHDT, CDR2 YYEEEE. The CDR3 spells CASTGGASGYNEQFF. The full variable domain, with the rest looked up from reference TRBV5-6 and TRBJ2-1, is DAGVTQSPTHLIKTRGQQVTLRCSPKSGHDTVSWYQQALGQGPQFIFQYYEEEERQRGNFPDRFSGHQFPNYSSELNVNALLLGDSALYLCASTGGASGYNEQFFGPGTRLTVL.

The chain employs TRBV7-2 and TRBJ2-1; TCRdb designates TRBD2, a call that cannot be tested without DNA. Germline V gene sequence: CDR1 SGHTA, CDR2 FQGNSA. The CDR3 has 15 amino acids. CDR3 region: CASRAGGLADNEQFF. Looking up the rest from reference TRBV7-2 and TRBJ2-1 gives the full variable domain: GAGVSQSPSNKVTEKGKDVELRCDPISGHTALYWYRQSLGQGLEFLIYFQGNSAPDKSGLPSDRFSAERTGGSVSTLTIQRTQQEDSAVYLCASRAGGLADNEQFFGPGTRLTVL.

V gene TRBV24-1 combines with J gene TRBJ2-1; no DNA is available, so the TRBD2 call from TCRdb remains unchecked. CDR3 length equals 18 residues. In germline, CDR1 is KGHDR, CDR2 SFDVKD. This CDR3 reads CATHDRTIEAGTYNEQFF.

The chain has TRBV7-8 and TRBJ2-2. This CDR3 contains 12 residues. CDR1 and CDR2 (germline): SGHVS, FQNEAQ. The CDR3 sequence: CASSLGRGELFF. Full variable domain (outside the CDR3, taken from reference TRBV7-8 and TRBJ2-2): GAGVSQSPRYKVAKRGQDVALRCDPISGHVSLFWYQQALGQGPEFLTYFQNEAQLDKSGLPSDRFFAERPEGSVSTLKIQRTQQEDSAVYLCASSLGRGELFFGEGSRLTVL.

The rearrangement uses TRBV5-1 and TRBJ2-1; the TCRdb D gene call, TRBD1, has no DNA to confirm it. The length of the CDR3 is 16 residues. Germline V gives CDR1 SGHRS, CDR2 YFSETQ. The CDR3 loop reads CASSLAQGLYYNEQFF.

J is TRBJ2-2 and V is TRBV19; there is no DNA to check the TCRdb D call of TRBD1. Germline V lookup: CDR1 LNHDA, CDR2 SQIVND (reference sequence). This CDR3 has 15 amino acids. The chain's CDR3 is CASTPGTVNTGELFF. Drawing the rest from reference TRBV19 and TRBJ2-2, the complete variable domain is DGGITQSPKYLFRKEGQNVTLSCEQNLNHDAMYWYRQDPGQGLRLIYYSQIVNDFQKGDIAEGYSVSREKKESFPLTVTSAQKNPTAFYLCASTPGTVNTGELFFGEGSRLTVL.

The chain is built from TRBV20-1 and TRBJ1-2; without DNA, the TCRdb call of TRBD1 cannot be checked. From germline, CDR1 is DFQATT and CDR2 SNEGSKA (reference sequence). This CDR3 contains 17 residues. The CDR3 sequence: CSAPDRGRELANYGYTF.

The V call is TRBV29-1, the J call TRBJ2-5; TCRdb picks TRBD2, but there is no DNA to check that call. Per germline, CDR1 SQVTM and CDR2 ANQGSEA. CDR3 size: 13 residues. CDR3 loop: CSVDGAFEETQYF.

This chain connects TRBV7-6 to TRBJ1-4; as DNA is missing, the TRBD1 call by TCRdb cannot be tested. This CDR3 comprises 15 residues. Germline V gene lookup returns CDR1 SGHVS and CDR2 FNYEAQ. This CDR3 reads CASSLATVTGEKLFF. The variable domain in full, completed from reference TRBV7-6 and TRBJ1-4, reads GAGVSQSPRYKVTKRGQDVALRCDPISGHVSLYWYRQALGQGPEFLTYFNYEAQQDKSGLPNDRFSAERPEGSISTLTIQRTEQRDSAMYRCASSLATVTGEKLFFGSGTQLSVL.

V usage is TRBV27 and J usage is TRBJ2-3; TCRdb's D gene call, TRBD1, goes unchecked for lack of DNA. CDR3 size: 13 residues. Germline CDR1 reads MNHEY; CDR2 reads SMNVEV (reference sequence). The CDR3 is CASSLLTGSAQYF.

This chain uses TRBV27 with TRBJ1-2; TCRdb's D call, TRBD1, is unchecked because there is no DNA. CDR1 and CDR2 from the germline V gene are MNHEY and SMNVEV (reference sequence). The CDR3 totals 17 residues. CDR3 amino acids: CASSLAVTGAMGYGYTF.

The chain carries TRBV25-1 and TRBJ2-1; the D call from TCRdb, TRBD1, cannot be confirmed without DNA. CDR1 and CDR2 from the germline V gene are MGHDK and SYGVNS. The CDR3 runs to 13 residues. The CDR3 reads CASSEYRGLEQFF. Variable domain in full (rest from reference TRBV25-1 and TRBJ2-1): EADIYQTPRYLVIGTGKKITLECSQTMGHDKMYWYQQDPGMELHLIHYSYGVNSTEKGDLSSESTVSRIRTEHFPLTLESARPSHTSQYLCASSEYRGLEQFFGPGTRLTVL.

This chain uses TRBV12-3 or TRBV12-4 with TRBJ2-7; absent DNA, TCRdb's TRBD1 call cannot be checked. The length of the CDR3 is 14 residues. The chain's CDR3 is CASSRIKVEGEQYF.

The chain has TRBV29-1 and TRBJ1-5; TCRdb indicates TRBD1, and absent DNA this call remains unverified. Germline V gene sequence: CDR1 SQVTM, CDR2 ANQGSEA. The CDR3 spans 14 residues. The CDR3: CSVVQTGENQPQHF.

The J gene is TRBJ1-1, the V gene TRBV2; TCRdb gives TRBD1 as the D gene, but with no DNA this cannot be confirmed. The V gene's germline CDR1 is SNHLY and CDR2 FYNNEI. This CDR3 spans 16 amino acids. CDR3 region: CANDGTGLIMNTEAFF. Based on the CDR3 plus reference TRBV2 and TRBJ1-1, the full variable domain is EPEVTQTPSHQVTQMGQEVILRCVPISNHLYFYWYRQILGQKVEFLVSFYNNEISEKSEIFDDQFSVERPDGSNFTLKIRSTKLEDSAMYFCANDGTGLIMNTEAFFGQGTRLTVV.

The rearrangement uses TRBV4-1 and TRBJ2-7; there is no DNA to check the TCRdb D call of TRBD1. Germline V gene data show CDR1 as MGHRA and CDR2 as YSYEKL. The CDR3 loop spans 15 amino acids. Here the CDR3 reads CASSQDGFGGYEQYF.

This chain connects TRBV12-5 to TRBJ1-2; TCRdb proposes TRBD1, but this gene call is untestable without DNA. Per germline, CDR1 LGHNT and CDR2 FRNRAP. The CDR3 runs 12 residues. The CDR3 loop reads CASGQERGGYTF.

The rearrangement joins TRBV28 to TRBJ2-1; there is no DNA to check the TCRdb D call of TRBD1. CDR1 and CDR2 (germline): MDHEN, SYDVKM. CDR3 size: 12 residues. The CDR3 loop is CASATVHNEQFF.

The V and J genes are TRBV10-3 and TRBJ1-4; checking the TCRdb D call of TRBD1 is not possible without DNA. The CDR3 sequence is 12 residues long. The V gene's germline CDR1 is ENHRY and CDR2 SYGVKD. The CDR3 is CATGIGNEKLFF.

J is TRBJ1-1 and V is TRBV24-1; absent DNA, TCRdb's TRBD1 call cannot be checked. The germline V gene has CDR1 KGHDR and CDR2 SFDVKD. The CDR3 extends over 13 amino acids. CDR3 loop: CATDSSVNTEAFF.

The CDR3 reads CASSLREGFYEQYF. The V call is TRBV27, the J call TRBJ2-7. The CDR3 covers 14 residues. Germline V gene data show CDR1 as MNHEY and CDR2 as SMNVEV (reference sequence).

This sequence joins TRBV24-1 and TRBJ2-1; the TRBD1 assignment by TCRdb is unverifiable without DNA. The length of the CDR3 is 18 residues. Germline CDR1 and CDR2: KGHDR and SFDVKD. This CDR3 reads CATSDLPGTGVSYNEQFF.

The chain has TRBV11-2 and TRBJ2-5; TCRdb selects TRBD1, and the lack of DNA leaves this call unchecked. The germline CDR1 and CDR2 sequences are SGHAT and FQNNGV. The CDR3 contains 12 residues. The CDR3 reads CASSSPGGAQYF.